This T cell receptor (beta chain) is from a study of blood T cell repertoires in COVID-19 (dated by TCRdb to 2018 to 2020). Concerning the study at large: Collaborator samples came from the United States, Italy and Spain and covered acute and convalescent phases of COVID-19. The material from the prospective study consisted of cDNA or gDNA derived from T cells, B-cell-depleted T cells, or PBMCs. Subjects who had been exposed to COVID-19, were actively infected with it, or had recovered from it provided the deeply sampled blood TCRbeta repertoires that made up the dataset. The repertoires were released in a freely available public database intended as a resource for research on the immune response to SARS-CoV-2. Samples came from the ongoing ImmuneRACE study (first 160 participants) plus 1,254 subjects from 6 global collaborators. Sample metadata almost always included a de-identified subject ID, COVID-19 status, age in years and sex. HLA class I and class II types, where available, came from metadata supplied by the sample provider rather than from assay-based typing.

The CDR3 contains 11 residues, cysteine and phenylalanine counted. The CDR3 DNA has 33 bases and is translated from base 1. CDR1 and CDR2, per the germline V gene (reference sequence), are GTSNPN and SVGIG. A distance of 9 bases separates the germline ends of V and J, which lose 2 bases and 7 bases respectively. One collaborating source in Seattle enrolled patients during active infection and followed them longitudinally through the course of disease. The collaborating institutions used their own protocols to collect whole blood in K2EDTA tubes. For TCRbeta analysis, collaborators shipped samples in one of three forms: frozen whole blood, isolated PBMCs, or DNA extracted from either of those sample types. Regarding this clone: Its antigen specificity is not known. Per-nucleotide qualities are absent, and no much larger clonotype sits a single base away.

Here is what the overall study found, with its caveats: How much clinical and demographic metadata was included differed by source and by participant, and the metadata was provided uncurated.

TCRbeta CDR3 regions were amplified from genomic DNA by means of the immunoSEQ Assay, a bias-controlled multiplex PCR. For the original study's pipeline: Nucleated cell counts per sample were estimated from amplification of reference gene primers within the assay. Sequence reads were collapsed and filtered to measure the absolute abundance of every unique TCRbeta CDR3 rearrangement. For each sample, productive Simpson clonality was calculated by taking the square root of Simpson's diversity index across productive rearrangements. TCRdb holds this immuneACCESS table with in-frame rearrangements only. Some clones are missing; in checked studies, unresolved V genes explain under half, and the rest has no known cause. The DNA gave D and trimming, while V, J and clone size come from that table. The sample table lists fewer than 350,000 clones, about nine tenths of them with a count of one. The leading ten clones occupy just over 9.5% of the sample.

The rearranged segments are TRBV30 and TRBJ2-7, with the D gene not clear enough to name. Sequenced material: peripheral blood. The receptor's source is a man aged 25-40 years with COVID-19, enrolled during active disease. For the CDR3, the sequence is CAWSHIREQYF. The DNA is as follows: TGTGCCTGGAGTCATATCAGAGAGCAGTACTTC.